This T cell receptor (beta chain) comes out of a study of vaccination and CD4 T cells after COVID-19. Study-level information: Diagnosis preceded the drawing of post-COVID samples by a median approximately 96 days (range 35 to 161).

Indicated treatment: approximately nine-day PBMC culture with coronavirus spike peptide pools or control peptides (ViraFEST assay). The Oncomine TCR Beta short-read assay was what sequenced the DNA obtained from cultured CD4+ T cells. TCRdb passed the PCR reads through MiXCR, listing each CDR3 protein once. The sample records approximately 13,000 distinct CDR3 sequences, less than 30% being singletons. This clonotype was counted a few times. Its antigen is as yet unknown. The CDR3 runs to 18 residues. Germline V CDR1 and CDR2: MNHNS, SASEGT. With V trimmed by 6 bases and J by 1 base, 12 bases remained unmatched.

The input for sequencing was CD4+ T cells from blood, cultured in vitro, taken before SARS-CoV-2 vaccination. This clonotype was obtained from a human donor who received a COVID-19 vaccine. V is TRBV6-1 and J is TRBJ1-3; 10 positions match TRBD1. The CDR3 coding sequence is TGTGCCAGCAGCCGCCGGGGACAGGGGACTCAATCTGGAAACACCATATATTTT. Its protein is CASSRRGQGTQSGNTIYF.